The present T cell receptor (beta chain) was sequenced within a study of blood T cell repertoires in COVID-19. Across the study: Spain, Italy and the United States supplied samples that represented acute and convalescent COVID-19. PBMCs, B-cell-depleted T cells, or T cells were the source of the cDNA or gDNA that made up the material.

As processed by the authors: Nucleated cell counts were estimated from reference gene primer amplification. Measured with immunoSEQ multiplex PCR; TCRdb has only the in-frame clones, and not every one. From that table come the V and J calls and clone size; the DNA was used to work out D and trimming. The table has about 88,000 clones, roughly 80% seen once. This clone was recorded only once. Sequencing used peripheral blood. The TCR comes from a human donor in a cohort sampled during active COVID-19.

The CDR3 bases are TGTGCCAGCAGCTCCGGGACTGTGACCGGGGAGCTGTTTTTT. Translating it yields CASSSGTVTGELFF. The chain employs TRBV7-2 and TRBJ2-2; D is perhaps TRBD2 (6 bases). Germline values: CDR1 SGHTA, CDR2 FQGNSA. The CDR3 extends over 14 amino acids. Trimming cost V 4 bases and J 5 bases, with 11 bases left between them. Variable domain in full (rest from reference TRBV7-2 and TRBJ2-2): GAGVSQSPSNKVTEKGKDVELRCDPISGHTALYWYRQSLGQGLEFLIYFQGNSAPDKSGLPSDRFSAERTGGSVSTLTIQRTQQEDSAVYLCASSSGTVTGELFFGEGSRLTVL.